A selection of T cell receptor beta chains follows, all from one sample in a study of shared clonotypes between healthy human individuals. This table comes from immunoSEQ multiplex PCR, and its TCRdb copy is limited to in-frame clones, with some not included. This sample has about 2,100,000 clones, with roughly 91% found just once. The material sequenced was naive CD8+ T cells from PBMCs. These receptors all stem from a man aged 18 to 29 in good health. Some clones in this sample may be carry-over from other donors' samples. The CDR3 runs from the conserved cysteine through the conserved F or W. A D gene is named only where the DNA matches it firmly. Rows give clone size only sometimes, using once, few, many, or a class for an expanded clone.

j_call	clone_size	d_call	v_call	cdr3_nt	cdr3_aa
TRBJ2-1	NA	NA	TRBV6-6	TGTGCCAGCAGTTACTCAGGTCCGGAGGGCTATGAGCAGTTCTTC	CASSYSGPEGYEQFF
TRBJ2-7	NA	NA	TRBV7-2	TGTGCCAGCAGCGGGCGGGACGGAAGTTACGAGCAGTACTTC	CASSGRDGSYEQYF
TRBJ2-2	NA	NA	TRBV27	TGTGCCAGCAGTTGGGCGTATAGGGACGGGAACACCGGGGAGCTGTTTTTT	CASSWAYRDGNTGELFF
TRBJ2-2	NA	TRBD2	TRBV7-6	TGTGCCAGCAGCTTAGTGGGGACTAGCGGGGGATTAACCGGGGAGCTGTTTTTT	CASSLVGTSGGLTGELFF
TRBJ2-7	NA	TRBD1	TRBV28	TGTGCCAGCAGTTTTGGGACAGAGGGGTCAAACTACGAGCAGTACTTC	CASSFGTEGSNYEQYF
TRBJ2-7	NA	NA	TRBV6-1	TGTGCCAGCAGTGGGGGCCGGTACTTCCAGGGCTACGAGCAGTACTTC	CASSGGRYFQGYEQYF
TRBJ2-5	NA	NA	TRBV4-1	TGCGCCAGCAGCCAAGGGTGGGGGATGGAGACCCAGTACTTC	CASSQGWGMETQYF
TRBJ1-1	NA	NA	TRBV27	TGTGCCAGCAGTTTAGTACACCTGAACACTGAAGCTTTCTTT	CASSLVHLNTEAFF
TRBJ2-7	NA	NA	TRBV7-9	TGTGCCAGCAGCCAGGGAGCCTACGAGCAGTACTTC	CASSQGAYEQYF
TRBJ2-7	NA	TRBD1	TRBV27	TGTGCCAGCAGTTCGTTGGGGACAGGTGAACACCGGGACTTCTACGAGCAGTACTTC	CASSSLGTGEHRDFYEQYF
TRBJ2-3	NA	NA	TRBV7-3	TGTGCCAGCAGCTTAACGTCAGGGAGCACAGATACGCAGTATTTT	CASSLTSGSTDTQYF
TRBJ2-7	NA	TRBD1	TRBV7-3	TGTGCCAGCAGCCCAACGGGACAGGGCTACGAGCAGTACTTC	CASSPTGQGYEQYF
TRBJ2-7	NA	NA	TRBV7-9	TGTGCCAGCACTCCGTCCAGGCCCTACGAGCAGTACTTC	CASTPSRPYEQYF
TRBJ2-3	NA	TRBD2	TRBV9	TGTGCCAGCAGCGTCTCTCTGACGGGAGGACGTACAGATACGCAGTATTTT	CASSVSLTGGRTDTQYF
TRBJ2-1	once	TRBD2	TRBV4-3	TGCGCCAGCAGCCAGAAGACTAGCGGATACAATGAGCAGTTCTTC	CASSQKTSGYNEQFF
TRBJ2-7	NA	TRBD2	TRBV10-3	TGTGCCATCAGAACTAGCGGGAGCTCCTACGAGCAGTACTTC	CAIRTSGSSYEQYF
TRBJ2-1	NA	TRBD1	TRBV29-1	TGCAGCGCTGTGACAGGGGGCTCCTACAATGAGCAGTTCTTC	CSAVTGGSYNEQFF
TRBJ2-7	NA	TRBD2	TRBV7-8	TGTGCCAGCAGCTTAGGCGGTCGGACTAGCGCCTACGAGCAGTACTTC	CASSLGGRTSAYEQYF
TRBJ1-3	NA	NA	TRBV11-2	TGTGCCAGCAGCCCAAGGATCGGTAACACCATATATTTT	CASSPRIGNTIYF
TRBJ2-7	NA	NA	TRBV27	TGTGCCAGCAGTTTTATAGGGAGCTCCTACGAGCAGTACTTC	CASSFIGSSYEQYF
TRBJ2-1	NA	TRBD2	TRBV27	TGTGCCAGCAGTTTCCTAGCGGGAGGAGAGAATGAGCAGTTCTTC	CASSFLAGGENEQFF
TRBJ2-7	NA	TRBD2	TRBV27	TGTGCCAGCAGTTTAGGCTCCGCGGGAGGGTTATACGAGCAGTACTTC	CASSLGSAGGLYEQYF
TRBJ2-1	NA	NA	TRBV6-1	TGTGCCTTAGGTGGAGCGGGCCGCTGGAATGAGCAGTTCTTC	CALGGAGRWNEQFF
TRBJ1-4	NA	NA	TRBV27	TGTGCCAGCAGTTCCCCAGGCAAGGGGCATGAAAAACTGTTTTTT	CASSSPGKGHEKLFF
TRBJ1-1	NA	NA	TRBV28	TGTGCCAGCAGTTTGCTCAGGGCAACTGAAGCTTTCTTT	CASSLLRATEAFF
TRBJ2-1	NA	NA	TRBV27	TGTGCCAGCAGTTTGAAGGAGGAGGCGGGTGAGCAGTTCTTC	CASSLKEEAGEQFF
TRBJ1-2	NA	TRBD1	TRBV7-9	TGTGCCAGCAGCTCGAGGGACAGGACCGGATTTGGCTACACCTTC	CASSSRDRTGFGYTF
TRBJ2-5	NA	NA	TRBV28	TGTGCCAGCAGTTTATGGGGCGAGACCCAGTACTTC	CASSLWGETQYF
TRBJ2-7	once	TRBD2	TRBV19	TGTGCCAGTAGTGCGGGACTAGCGGTTAGCTACGAGCAGTACTTC	CASSAGLAVSYEQYF
TRBJ1-1	NA	NA	TRBV28	TGTGCCAGCAGACACGACGGCTACAACACTGAAGCTTTCTTT	CASRHDGYNTEAFF
TRBJ2-7	NA	NA	TRBV2	TGTGCCAGCAGTGACGGGACTTCCTACGAGCAGTACTTC	CASSDGTSYEQYF
TRBJ1-1	NA	NA	TRBV28	TGTGCCAGCGCCCTTAGCCGTGAAGCTTTCTTT	CASALSREAFF
TRBJ1-5	NA	TRBD1	TRBV4-2	TGTGCCAGCAGCCACGACAGGGGTAATCAGCCCCAGCATTTT	CASSHDRGNQPQHF
TRBJ2-7	NA	NA	TRBV5-1	TGCGCCAGCAGCTTGGCCACGGGACGGACCTACGAGCAGTACTTC	CASSLATGRTYEQYF
TRBJ1-2	NA	NA	TRBV10-3	TGTGCCACCCACGTGGGACCAAGCCGGGGGACTAACTATGGCTACACCTTC	CATHVGPSRGTNYGYTF
TRBJ1-2	once	NA	TRBV10-2	TGCGCCAGCAGTGCTTTCGGATACGATGGCTACACCTTC	CASSAFGYDGYTF
TRBJ1-3	once	TRBD1	TRBV27	TGTGCCAGCAGGGACAGGGACTCTGGAAACACCATATATTTT	CASRDRDSGNTIYF
TRBJ2-5	NA	NA	TRBV7-9	TGTGCCAGCAGCTTCGGCAGCATGGCCCAGTACTTC	CASSFGSMAQYF
TRBJ1-1	few	NA	TRBV19	TGTGCCAGTAGTTGGTCTGGCCCCACTGAAGCTTTCTTT	CASSWSGPTEAFF
TRBJ2-3	NA	TRBD2	TRBV27	TGTGCCAGCAGTTTATTGGGCGGGAGGGGCACAGATACGCAGTATTTT	CASSLLGGRGTDTQYF
TRBJ2-5	NA	NA	TRBV25-1	TGTGCCAGCAGTGAGATACGCAGCGACTTGGGGACCCAGTACTTC	CASSEIRSDLGTQYF
TRBJ1-4	NA	NA	TRBV30	TGTGCCTGGAGTGTGCTACGGGGTCAGGAGCCGCTCTTT	CAWSVLRGQEPLF
TRBJ2-7	NA	NA	TRBV7-9	TGTGCCAGCAGCTTCAGGGCGGTGGGTGACGAGCAGTACTTC	CASSFRAVGDEQYF
TRBJ2-7	NA	NA	TRBV7-2	TGTGCCAGCAGCCCAGCCCCCTCCTACGAGCAGTACTTC	CASSPAPSYEQYF
TRBJ1-3	NA	NA	TRBV27	TGTGCCAGCAGTTTATACTCCGGAAACACCATATATTTT	CASSLYSGNTIYF
TRBJ1-1	NA	NA	TRBV19	TGTGCCAGTAGTGATCCTAGGACGGGAGAGACTGAAGCTTTCTTT	CASSDPRTGETEAFF
TRBJ2-7	NA	TRBD1	TRBV15	TGTGCCACCAGCAGCCGCGGGACAGGGATCTCCTACGAGCAGTACTTC	CATSSRGTGISYEQYF
TRBJ2-3	NA	NA	TRBV27	TGTGCCAGCAGTACGCTCCCCGGGACTCTCCCGAGGGATACGCAGTATTTT	CASSTLPGTLPRDTQYF
TRBJ2-7	NA	TRBD2	TRBV13	TGTGCCAGCACTCCGGGACTAGCGGAGACCTACGAGCAGTACTTC	CASTPGLAETYEQYF
TRBJ2-1	NA	TRBD2	TRBV7-3	TGTGCCAGCACCGCGGTCGGGGGGTTCCCCTACAATGAGCAGTTCTTC	CASTAVGGFPYNEQFF
TRBJ2-7	NA	TRBD2	TRBV28	TGTGCCAGCACAGGGTGGCTAGCGGGAGGGGGATCCTACGAGCAGTACTTC	CASTGWLAGGGSYEQYF